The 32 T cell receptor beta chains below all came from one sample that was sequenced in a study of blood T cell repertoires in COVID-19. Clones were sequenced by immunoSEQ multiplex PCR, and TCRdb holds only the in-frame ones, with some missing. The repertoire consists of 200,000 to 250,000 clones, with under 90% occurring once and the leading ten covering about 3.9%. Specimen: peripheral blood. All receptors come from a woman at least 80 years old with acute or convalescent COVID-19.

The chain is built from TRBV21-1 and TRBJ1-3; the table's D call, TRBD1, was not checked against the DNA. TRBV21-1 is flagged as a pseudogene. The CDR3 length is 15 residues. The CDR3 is CASSKGTGVGNTIYF. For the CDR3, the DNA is TGTGCCAGCAGCAAAGGGACAGGGGTTGGAAACACCATATATTTT.

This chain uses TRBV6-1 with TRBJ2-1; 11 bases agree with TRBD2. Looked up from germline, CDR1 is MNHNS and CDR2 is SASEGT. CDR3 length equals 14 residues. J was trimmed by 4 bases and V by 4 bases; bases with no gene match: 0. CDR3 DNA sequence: TGTGCCAGCAGTGTAGCGGGGGGGTACAATGAGCAGTTCTTC. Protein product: CASSVAGGYNEQFF.

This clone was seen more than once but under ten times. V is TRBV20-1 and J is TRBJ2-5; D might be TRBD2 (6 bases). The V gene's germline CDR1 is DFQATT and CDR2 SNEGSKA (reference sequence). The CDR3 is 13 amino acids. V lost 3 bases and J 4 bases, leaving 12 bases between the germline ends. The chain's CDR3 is CSASLYSGETQYF. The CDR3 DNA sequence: TGCAGTGCTAGTCTCTATAGCGGAGAGACCCAGTACTTC.

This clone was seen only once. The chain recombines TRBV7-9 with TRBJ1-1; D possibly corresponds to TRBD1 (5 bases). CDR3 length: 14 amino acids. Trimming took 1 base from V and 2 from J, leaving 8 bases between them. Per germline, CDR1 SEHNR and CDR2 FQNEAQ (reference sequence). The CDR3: CASSLVTENTEAFF. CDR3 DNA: TGTGCCAGCAGCTTAGTGACAGAAAACACTGAAGCTTTCTTT.

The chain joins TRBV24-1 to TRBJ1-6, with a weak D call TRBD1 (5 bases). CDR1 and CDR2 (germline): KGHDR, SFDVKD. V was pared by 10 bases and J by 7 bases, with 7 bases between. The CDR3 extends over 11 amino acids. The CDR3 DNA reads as TGTGCCACACAGGTAAATTCACCCCTCCACTTT. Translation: CATQVNSPLHF.

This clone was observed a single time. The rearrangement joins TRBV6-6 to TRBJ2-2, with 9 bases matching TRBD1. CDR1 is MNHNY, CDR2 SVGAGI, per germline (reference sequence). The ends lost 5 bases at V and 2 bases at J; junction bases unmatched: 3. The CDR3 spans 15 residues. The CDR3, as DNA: TGTGCCAGCAGTCCGGACAGGGGTAACACCGGGGAGCTGTTTTTT. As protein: CASSPDRGNTGELFF.

The CDR3, as DNA: TGTGCCAGCAGCCCGGACAGATTCTACGAGCAGTACTTC. As protein: CASSPDRFYEQYF. The chain is built from TRBV5-6 and TRBJ2-7; D perhaps matches TRBD1 (6 bases). This CDR3 comprises 13 residues. Trimming removed 4 bases from V and 3 bases from J, with 11 bases in between. Germline V gene lookup returns CDR1 SGHDT and CDR2 YYEEEE. Using reference TRBV5-6 and TRBJ2-7 for the parts outside the CDR3, the full variable domain is DAGVTQSPTHLIKTRGQQVTLRCSPKSGHDTVSWYQQALGQGPQFIFQYYEEEERQRGNFPDRFSGHQFPNYSSELNVNALLLGDSALYLCASSPDRFYEQYFGPGTRLTVT.

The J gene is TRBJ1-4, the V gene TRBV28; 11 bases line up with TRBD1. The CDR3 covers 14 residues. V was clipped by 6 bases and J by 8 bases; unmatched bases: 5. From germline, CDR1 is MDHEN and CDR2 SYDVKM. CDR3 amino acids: CASRKDRGREKLFF. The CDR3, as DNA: TGTGCCAGCAGGAAGGACAGGGGGCGGGAAAAACTGTTTTTT.

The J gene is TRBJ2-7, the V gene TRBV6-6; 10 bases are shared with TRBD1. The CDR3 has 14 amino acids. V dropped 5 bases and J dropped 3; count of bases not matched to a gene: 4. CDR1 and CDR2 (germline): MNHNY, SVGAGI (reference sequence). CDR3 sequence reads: CASSLRTGGYEQYF. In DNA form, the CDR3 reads TGTGCCAGCAGTCTGAGGACAGGGGGCTACGAGCAGTACTTC.

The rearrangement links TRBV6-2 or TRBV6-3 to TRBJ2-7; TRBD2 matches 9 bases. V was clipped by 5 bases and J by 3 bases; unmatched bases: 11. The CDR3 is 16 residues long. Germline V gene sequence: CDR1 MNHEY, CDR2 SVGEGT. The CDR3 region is CASSRRAGTSLYEQYF. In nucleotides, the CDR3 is TGTGCCAGCAGTCGTCGGGCTGGGACTAGCCTCTACGAGCAGTACTTC.

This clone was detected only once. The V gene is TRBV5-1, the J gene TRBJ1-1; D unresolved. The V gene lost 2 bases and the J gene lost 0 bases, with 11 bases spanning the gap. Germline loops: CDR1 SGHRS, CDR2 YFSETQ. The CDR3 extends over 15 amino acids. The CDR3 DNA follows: TGCGCCAGCAGCTTACTTCTGTCTATGAACACTGAAGCTTTCTTT. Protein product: CASSLLLSMNTEAFF.

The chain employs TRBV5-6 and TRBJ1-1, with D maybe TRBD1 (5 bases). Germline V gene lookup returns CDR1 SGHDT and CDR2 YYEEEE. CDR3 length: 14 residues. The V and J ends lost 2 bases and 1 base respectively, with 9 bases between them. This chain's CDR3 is CASSFGQGNTEAFF. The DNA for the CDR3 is TGTGCCAGCAGCTTCGGCCAGGGGAACACTGAAGCTTTCTTT.

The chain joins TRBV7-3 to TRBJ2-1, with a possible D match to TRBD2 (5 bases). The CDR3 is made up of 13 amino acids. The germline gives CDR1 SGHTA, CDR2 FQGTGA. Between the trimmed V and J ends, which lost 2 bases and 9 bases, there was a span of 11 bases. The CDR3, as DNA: TGTGCCAGCAGCTTACGGGGATCCGGTGAGCAGTTCTTC. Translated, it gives CASSLRGSGEQFF.

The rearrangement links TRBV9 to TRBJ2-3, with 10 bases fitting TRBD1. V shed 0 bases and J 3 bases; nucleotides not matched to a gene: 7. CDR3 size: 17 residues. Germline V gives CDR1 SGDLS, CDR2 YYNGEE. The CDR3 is CASSVGGGTGVTDTQYF. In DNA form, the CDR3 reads TGTGCCAGCAGCGTAGGAGGGGGGACAGGGGTGACAGATACGCAGTATTTT.

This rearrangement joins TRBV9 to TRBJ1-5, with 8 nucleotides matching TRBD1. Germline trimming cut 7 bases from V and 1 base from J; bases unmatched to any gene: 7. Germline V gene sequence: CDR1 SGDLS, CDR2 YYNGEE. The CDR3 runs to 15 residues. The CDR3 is CASGRGPGSNQPQHF. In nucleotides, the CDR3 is TGTGCCAGCGGCAGGGGGCCGGGGAGCAATCAGCCCCAGCATTTT.

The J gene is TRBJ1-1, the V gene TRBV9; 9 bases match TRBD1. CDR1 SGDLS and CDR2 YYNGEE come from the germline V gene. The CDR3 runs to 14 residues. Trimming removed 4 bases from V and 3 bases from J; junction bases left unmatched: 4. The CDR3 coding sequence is TGTGCCAGCAGCCTTCGACAGGGGGACACTGAAGCTTTCTTT. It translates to CASSLRQGDTEAFF.

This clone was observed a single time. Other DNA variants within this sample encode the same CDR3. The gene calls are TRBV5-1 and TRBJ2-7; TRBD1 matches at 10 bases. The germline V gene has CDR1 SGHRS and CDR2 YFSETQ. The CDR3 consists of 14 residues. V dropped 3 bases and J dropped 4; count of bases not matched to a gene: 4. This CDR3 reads CASSSTGGSYEQYF. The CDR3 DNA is TGCGCCAGCAGCTCGACAGGGGGCTCGTACGAGCAGTACTTC. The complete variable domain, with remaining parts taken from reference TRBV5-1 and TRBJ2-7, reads KAGVTQTPRYLIKTRGQQVTLSCSPISGHRSVSWYQQTPGQGLQFLFEYFSETQRNKGNFPGRFSGRQFSNSRSEMNVSTLELGDSALYLCASSSTGGSYEQYFGPGTRLTVT.

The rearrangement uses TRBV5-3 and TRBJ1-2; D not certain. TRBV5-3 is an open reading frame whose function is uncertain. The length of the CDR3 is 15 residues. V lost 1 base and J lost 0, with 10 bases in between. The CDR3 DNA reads TGTGCCAGAAGCTTGTACGCGGATACTAACTATGGCTACACCTTC. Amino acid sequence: CARSLYADTNYGYTF.

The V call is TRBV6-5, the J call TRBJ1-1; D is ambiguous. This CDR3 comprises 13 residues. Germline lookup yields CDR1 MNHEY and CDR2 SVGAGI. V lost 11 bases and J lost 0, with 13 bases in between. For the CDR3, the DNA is TGTGCCGTTAAGAGGAAGATGAACACTGAAGCTTTCTTT. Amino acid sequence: CAVKRKMNTEAFF.

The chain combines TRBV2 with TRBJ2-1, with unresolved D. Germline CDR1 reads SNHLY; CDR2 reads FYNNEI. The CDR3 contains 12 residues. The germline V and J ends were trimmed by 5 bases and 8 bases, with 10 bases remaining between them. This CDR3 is CASSLTYDEQFF. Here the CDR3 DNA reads TGTGCCAGCAGTCTAACCTATGATGAGCAGTTCTTC.

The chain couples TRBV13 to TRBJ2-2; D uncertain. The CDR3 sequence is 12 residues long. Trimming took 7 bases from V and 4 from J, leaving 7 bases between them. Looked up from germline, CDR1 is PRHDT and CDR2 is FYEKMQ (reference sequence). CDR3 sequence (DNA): TGTGCCAGCACCCTTTTCACCGGGGAGCTGTTTTTT. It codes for CASTLFTGELFF.

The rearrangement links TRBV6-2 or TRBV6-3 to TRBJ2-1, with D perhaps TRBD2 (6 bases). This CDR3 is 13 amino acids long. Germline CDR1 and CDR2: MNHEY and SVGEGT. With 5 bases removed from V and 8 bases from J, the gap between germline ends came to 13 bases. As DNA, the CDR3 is TGTGCCAGCAGTCCGACTAGATTCGATGAGCAGTTCTTC. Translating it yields CASSPTRFDEQFF.

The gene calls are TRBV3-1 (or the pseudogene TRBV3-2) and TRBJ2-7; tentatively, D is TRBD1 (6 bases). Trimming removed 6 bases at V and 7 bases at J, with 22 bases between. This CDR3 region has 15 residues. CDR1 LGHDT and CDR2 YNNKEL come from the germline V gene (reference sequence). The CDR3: CASSRMTGSVGEQYF. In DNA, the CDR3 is TGTGCCAGCAGTCGTATGACAGGCTCCGTTGGGGAGCAGTACTTC.

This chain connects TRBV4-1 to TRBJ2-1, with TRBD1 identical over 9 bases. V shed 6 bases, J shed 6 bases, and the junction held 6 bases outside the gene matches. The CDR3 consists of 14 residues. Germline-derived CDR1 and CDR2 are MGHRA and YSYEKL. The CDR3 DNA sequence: TGCGCCAGCAGTACACCGGGACAGGGCAATGAGCAGTTCTTC. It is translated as CASSTPGQGNEQFF.

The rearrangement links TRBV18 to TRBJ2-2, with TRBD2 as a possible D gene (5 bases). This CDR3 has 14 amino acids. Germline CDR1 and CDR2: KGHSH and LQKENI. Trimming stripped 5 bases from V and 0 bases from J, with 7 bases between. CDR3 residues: CASSAGANTGELFF. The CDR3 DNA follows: TGTGCCAGCTCAGCCGGGGCGAACACCGGGGAGCTGTTTTTT. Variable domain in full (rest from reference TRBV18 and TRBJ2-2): NAGVMQNPRHLVRRRGQEARLRCSPMKGHSHVYWYRQLPEEGLKFMVYLQKENIIDESGMPKERFSAEFPKEGPSILRIQQVVRGDSAAYFCASSAGANTGELFFGEGSRLTVL.

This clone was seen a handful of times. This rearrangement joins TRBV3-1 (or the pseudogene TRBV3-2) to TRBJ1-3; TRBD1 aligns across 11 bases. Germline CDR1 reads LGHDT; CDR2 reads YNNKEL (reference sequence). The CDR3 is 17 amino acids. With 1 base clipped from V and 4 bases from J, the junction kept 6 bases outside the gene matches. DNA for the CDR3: TGTGCCAGCAGCCAAGCATGGACAGGGGGCACAGGAAACACCATATATTTT. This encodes CASSQAWTGGTGNTIYF.

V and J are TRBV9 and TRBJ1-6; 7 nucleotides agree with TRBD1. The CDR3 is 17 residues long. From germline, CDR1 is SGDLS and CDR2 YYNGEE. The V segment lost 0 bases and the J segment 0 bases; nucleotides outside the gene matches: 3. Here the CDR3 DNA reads TGTGCCAGCAGCGTAGACAGGGGCACCTCCTATAATTCACCCCTCCACTTT. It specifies CASSVDRGTSYNSPLHF.

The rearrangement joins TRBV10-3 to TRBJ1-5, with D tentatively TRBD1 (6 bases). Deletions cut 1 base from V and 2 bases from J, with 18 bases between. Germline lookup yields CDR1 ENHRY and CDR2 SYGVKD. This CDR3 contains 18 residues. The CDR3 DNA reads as TGTGCCATCAGTGAGTTGTCGGGGGGCGGTTTAGGCAATCAGCCCCAGCATTTT. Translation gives CAISELSGGGLGNQPQHF.

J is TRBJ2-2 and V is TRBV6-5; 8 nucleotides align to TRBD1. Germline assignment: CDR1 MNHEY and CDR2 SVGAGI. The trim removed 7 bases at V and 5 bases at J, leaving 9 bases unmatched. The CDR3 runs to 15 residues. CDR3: CASTQGQGITGELFF. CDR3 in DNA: TGTGCCAGCACCCAAGGACAGGGTATAACCGGGGAGCTGTTTTTT.

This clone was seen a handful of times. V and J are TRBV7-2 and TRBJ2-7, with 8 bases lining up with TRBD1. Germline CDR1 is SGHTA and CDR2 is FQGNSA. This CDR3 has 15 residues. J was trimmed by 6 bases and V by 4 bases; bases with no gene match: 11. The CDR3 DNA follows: TGTGCCAGCAGCTCTTCCGGGACAGGCGTGGGCGAGCAGTACTTC. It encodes CASSSSGTGVGEQYF.

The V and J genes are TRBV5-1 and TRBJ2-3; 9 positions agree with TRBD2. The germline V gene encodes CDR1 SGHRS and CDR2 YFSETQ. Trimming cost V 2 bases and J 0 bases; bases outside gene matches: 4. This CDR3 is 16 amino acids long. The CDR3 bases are TGCGCCAGCAGCTTCTCTAGCGGGGCTAGCACAGATACGCAGTATTTT. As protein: CASSFSSGASTDTQYF.

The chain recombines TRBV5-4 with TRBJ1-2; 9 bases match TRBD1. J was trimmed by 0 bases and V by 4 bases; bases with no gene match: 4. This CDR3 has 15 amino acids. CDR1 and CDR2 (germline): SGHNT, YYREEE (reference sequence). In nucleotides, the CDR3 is TGTGCCAGCAGCATACGACAGGGGGCTAACTATGGCTACACCTTC. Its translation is CASSIRQGANYGYTF. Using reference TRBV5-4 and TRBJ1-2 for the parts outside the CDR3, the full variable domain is ETGVTQSPTHLIKTRGQQVTLRCSSQSGHNTVSWYQQALGQGPQFIFQYYREEENGRGNFPPRFSGLQFPNYSSELNVNALELDDSALYLCASSIRQGANYGYTFGSGTRLTVV.